One T cell receptor (beta chain) is described in this entry. Antigen specificity is unknown. Libraries were prepared by immunoSEQ multiplex PCR; TCRdb keeps only in-frame clonotypes and omits some of them. Of about 690,000 clones listed, about 90% are singletons. Germline values: CDR1 MNHEY, CDR2 SMNVEV (reference sequence). The CDR3 is 13 residues long. V was cut by 5 bases and J by 3 bases, with 11 bases left in between. The sample is drawn from a study of shared clonotypes between healthy human individuals. Looking at the study overall: Participating donors consisted of two women and a few men aged 18 to 49.

The study, taken as a whole, reports: Generation probability values for non-shared clonotypes were lower than those for clonotypes shared by all four donors. Few donors limited the genetic and exposure-history diversity represented.

Among the donors, all were Caucasian adults who lived in Nashville, Tennessee. The source material was memory CD8+ T cells from PBMCs. The subset was: CD45RO+ cells pooled with CCR7-negative TemRA cells. This clonotype was sampled from a young man in good health. Some clones in this sample may be carry-over from other donors' samples. This chain connects TRBV27 to TRBJ2-7, with D perhaps matching TRBD1 or TRBD2 (5 bases each). The CDR3 spells CASSQGPYYEQYF. The DNA of the CDR3 is TGTGCCAGCAGTCAGGGACCCTACTACGAGCAGTACTTC.